The source of this TCR beta chain is a study of blood T cell repertoires in COVID-19. Study overall: T cells, B-cell-depleted T cells, or PBMCs provided the cDNA or gDNA that served as material.

Cohort placement rested on clinical history that participants reported themselves. Up to 2 weeks before entering the study, exposed participants had met a COVID-19 case. The germline CDR1 and CDR2 sequences are SGHTA and FQGTGA. The V gene end was trimmed by 4 bases and the J gene end by 7 bases; junction bases not matched to a gene: 3. CDR3 size: 14 residues. Authors' data handling: Reference gene primer amplification gave nucleated cell count estimates. The table came from immunoSEQ multiplex PCR; TCRdb's copy has only in-frame clones and leaves some out. Clone size and V and J calls were adopted from that table, with D and trimming inferred from the DNA. The sample has over 130,000 clones; about 84% are singletons.

The rearrangement links TRBV7-3 to TRBJ1-4, with 10 bases fitting TRBD1. Sequences were obtained from PBMCs or T cells enriched from blood (not recorded which). The sequence derives from a woman aged 18 to 35 who had been exposed to COVID-19. The CDR3 region is CASSSTGGSEKLFF. The CDR3 DNA follows: TGTGCCAGCAGCTCGACAGGGGGCAGTGAAAAACTGTTTTTT.